What follows describes a single TCR beta chain. Its target is not known. Using immunoSEQ multiplex PCR, the repertoire was profiled, and TCRdb retains in-frame clones only, with some absent. The sample lists approximately 2,000,000 clones; 85% to 95% were seen once. This sample is part of a study of shared clonotypes between healthy human individuals. Background on the study: Per donor, three plates held CD4 naive cells, three held CD4 memory, two held CD8 naive and one held CD8 memory.

Study results and limitations: Compared with memory subsets, naive subsets generally had larger estimated richness. Some clonotypes were shared by all four sorted-subset donors, while others were not shared. The non-shared ones had lower generation probabilities than the shared ones.

This TCR was sampled from a man between 18 and 35 years old in good health. Some clones in this sample may be carry-over from other donors' samples. The specimen sequenced was naive CD4+ T cells from PBMCs. The sample's subset: CD45RA+ positively selected.

CDR3 in DNA: TGTGCCAGCTCACCGGCCAGCTACACCGGGGAGCTGTTTTTT. It translates to CASSPASYTGELFF. This chain uses TRBV18 with TRBJ2-2; D unclear. CDR1 is KGHSH and CDR2 is LQKENI in the germline V gene. Trimming removed 3 bases at V and 3 bases at J, with 8 bases between. The CDR3 sequence is 14 residues long. Based on the CDR3 plus reference TRBV18 and TRBJ2-2, the full variable domain is NAGVMQNPRHLVRRRGQEARLRCSPMKGHSHVYWYRQLPEEGLKFMVYLQKENIIDESGMPKERFSAEFPKEGPSILRIQQVVRGDSAAYFCASSPASYTGELFFGEGSRLTVL.